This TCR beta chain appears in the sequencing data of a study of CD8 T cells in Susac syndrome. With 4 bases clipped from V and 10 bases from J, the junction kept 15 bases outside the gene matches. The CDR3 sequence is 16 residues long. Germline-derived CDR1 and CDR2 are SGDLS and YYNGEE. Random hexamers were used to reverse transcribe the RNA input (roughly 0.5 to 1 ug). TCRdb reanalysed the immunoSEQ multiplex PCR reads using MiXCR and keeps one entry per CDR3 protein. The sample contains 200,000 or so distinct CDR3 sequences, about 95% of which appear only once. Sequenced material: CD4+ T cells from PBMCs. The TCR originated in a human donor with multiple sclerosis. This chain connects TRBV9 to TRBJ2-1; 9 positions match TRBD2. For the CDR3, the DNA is TGTGCCAGCAGCCCCCCCGGACTAGCGTCAGGAGGGGAGCAGTTCTTC. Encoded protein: CASSPPGLASGGEQFF.